A selection of T cell receptor beta chains follows, all from one sample in a study of blood T cell repertoires in COVID-19. Method: immunoSEQ multiplex PCR; TCRdb's copy keeps in-frame clones and lacks some. The sample shows roughly 180,000 clones, more than 70% of them seen only once. The material sequenced was PBMCs or T cells enriched from blood (not recorded which). The receptors here all came from a man aged 35-49 years who had recovered from COVID-19. Both conserved end residues are part of each CDR3. A D gene is named only where the DNA matches it firmly.

CDR3,DNA,D,J,V
CASRRDSSGGYTF,TGTGCCAGCAGACGCGACAGTTCCGGCGGCTACACCTTC,NA,TRBJ1-2,TRBV6-5
CASRSTENYGYTF,TGTGCCAGCAGGTCCACTGAAAACTATGGCTACACCTTC,NA,TRBJ1-2,TRBV28
CARSRGGPINQPQHF,TGCGCCAGGTCGCGAGGGGGACCGATCAATCAGCCCCAGCATTTT,NA,TRBJ1-5,TRBV5-1
CASSRAPGDYGYTF,TGTGCCAGCTCACGTGCCCCGGGGGACTATGGCTACACCTTC,NA,TRBJ1-2,TRBV18
CASSIRDFATNEKLFF,TGTGCCAGCAGCATCAGGGACTTTGCAACTAATGAAAAACTGTTTTTT,NA,TRBJ1-4,TRBV5-5
CASSMKTGPIEQFF,TGTGCCAGTAGTATGAAGACAGGGCCTATAGAGCAGTTCTTC,TRBD1,TRBJ2-1,TRBV19
CASSPGGLAGELFF,TGTGCCAGTAGCCCAGGGGGCTTAGCCGGGGAGCTGTTTTTT,TRBD1,TRBJ2-2,TRBV19
CASSPGVIEQYF,TGTGCCAGCAGCCCCGGGGTAATCGAGCAGTACTTC,NA,TRBJ2-7,TRBV7-9
CASSSAGGLMAEAFF,TGTGCCAGCAGCTCCGCAGGGGGACTGATGGCTGAAGCTTTCTTT,TRBD1,TRBJ1-1,TRBV7-8
CASSSMTGIEEKLFF,TGTGCCAGCAGCTCAATGACAGGGATTGAGGAAAAACTGTTTTTT,TRBD1,TRBJ1-4,TRBV7-9